Listed below are T cell receptor beta chains from one sample, sequenced in a study of preoperative IRX-2 immunotherapy in early breast cancer. Clones were sequenced by immunoSEQ multiplex PCR, and TCRdb holds only the in-frame ones, with some missing. The table records 40,000 to 45,000 clones, roughly 94% of them present only once. The material sequenced was tumor tissue, taken after IRX-2 immunotherapy. The source is a human donor with breast cancer. Both conserved end residues are trimmed from each CDR3. The D gene is left open where the match is weak.

V: TRBV6-1; J: TRBJ2-7; D: -; length: 13; CDR3: ASRIRGLSGYEQY
V: TRBV6-1; J: TRBJ1-2; D: -; length: 11; CDR3: ASSSTGPDGYT
V: TRBV13; J: TRBJ2-7; D: -; length: 11; CDR3: ASSPSRSYEQY
V: TRBV27; J: TRBJ1-5; D: -; length: 12; CDR3: ASSARDARSPQH
V: TRBV5-1; J: TRBJ2-2; D: -; length: 11; CDR3: ASSLGNTGELF
V: TRBV11-2; J: TRBJ2-7; D: -; length: 11; CDR3: ASSLNPGYEQY
V: TRBV4-3; J: TRBJ2-3; D: TRBD2; length: 13; CDR3: ASSQGLAGRDTQY
V: TRBV11-2; J: TRBJ2-7; D: TRBD1; length: 15; CDR3: ASSSLRGDRASYGQY
V: TRBV19; J: TRBJ2-7; D: -; length: 10; CDR3: ASSSGGNEQY
V: TRBV5-1; J: TRBJ2-7; D: -; length: 13; CDR3: ASSSPWGGGNEQY
V: TRBV7-9; J: TRBJ1-2; D: TRBD1; length: 12; CDR3: ASSSGTAFYGYT
V: TRBV19; J: TRBJ2-3; D: -; length: 13; CDR3: ASSISGRPTDTQY
V: TRBV7-8; J: TRBJ2-7; D: TRBD2; length: 13; CDR3: ASSTTSVIRDEQY
V: TRBV7-6; J: TRBJ2-3; D: -; length: 14; CDR3: ASSAEAGYSSDTQY
V: TRBV29-1; J: TRBJ1-2; D: -; length: 10; CDR3: SVQGGGDGYT
V: TRBV6-1; J: TRBJ2-6; D: -; length: 13; CDR3: ASSDNISGANVLT
V: TRBV7-2; J: TRBJ2-7; D: -; length: 10; CDR3: ASSLSQGVQY
V: TRBV28; J: TRBJ1-2; D: -; length: 12; CDR3: ASSLIKNNYGYT
V: TRBV28; J: TRBJ1-1; D: -; length: 12; CDR3: ASSWGPRNTEAF
V: TRBV4-1; J: TRBJ1-4; D: -; length: 13; CDR3: ASSLGGAGNEKLF
V: TRBV4-3; J: TRBJ2-7; D: -; length: 13; CDR3: ASSQDPGSLYEQY
V: TRBV28; J: TRBJ2-7; D: -; length: 10; CDR3: ASSWGFYEQY
V: TRBV7-2; J: -; D: -; length: 14; CDR3: ASSLMGAGLSYEQY
V: TRBV18; J: TRBJ1-2; D: -; length: 11; CDR3: ASSPGEWGTTS
V: TRBV4-2; J: TRBJ1-5; D: TRBD1; length: 14; CDR3: ASSQTNDRGGQPQH
V: TRBV7-9; J: TRBJ2-3; D: -; length: 10; CDR3: ASSLIGDTQY
V: TRBV11-2; J: TRBJ2-7; D: TRBD2; length: 14; CDR3: ASSLGVVTSGDEQY
V: TRBV19; J: TRBJ2-1; D: TRBD2; length: 13; CDR3: ASSIRDYSYNEQF
V: TRBV28; J: TRBJ1-2; D: -; length: 10; CDR3: ASTPPFGGYT
V: TRBV7-2; J: TRBJ1-3; D: -; length: 14; CDR3: ASSLAGGSSGNTIY
V: TRBV6-5; J: TRBJ2-1; D: TRBD1; length: 12; CDR3: ASRNDRVNNEQF
V: TRBV6-1; J: TRBJ2-7; D: -; length: 11; CDR3: ASSHTSSYEQY
V: TRBV19; J: TRBJ1-4; D: -; length: 11; CDR3: ASRSGGHEKLF
V: TRBV5-6; J: TRBJ2-3; D: -; length: 12; CDR3: ASSHTAHTDTQY
V: TRBV10-3; J: TRBJ2-1; D: -; length: 14; CDR3: AISELRGVEYNEQF
V: TRBV5-5; J: TRBJ1-1; D: -; length: 12; CDR3: ASSFGGEGTEAF
V: TRBV7-3; J: TRBJ2-6; D: -; length: 14; CDR3: ASSLTDSSGANVLT
V: TRBV7-8; J: TRBJ2-1; D: TRBD2; length: 14; CDR3: ASSLRPSGSYGEQF
V: TRBV13; J: TRBJ2-5; D: TRBD2; length: 16; CDR3: ASSFAGLATPGGETQY
V: TRBV7-9; J: TRBJ2-2; D: TRBD2; length: 14; CDR3: ASSSTSGGYTGELF
V: TRBV7-3; J: TRBJ2-1; D: -; length: 13; CDR3: ASSLNRDGYNEQF
V: TRBV7-9; J: TRBJ2-1; D: -; length: 12; CDR3: ASRTWSSYNEQF
V: TRBV19; J: TRBJ1-5; D: -; length: 12; CDR3: ASRMRGGNQPQH
V: TRBV30; J: TRBJ1-5; D: -; length: 11; CDR3: AWSRNSNQPQH
V: TRBV27; J: TRBJ1-5; D: -; length: 13; CDR3: ASTPGHGSNQPQH
V: TRBV11-3; J: TRBJ2-1; D: -; length: 12; CDR3: ASSERGMRGEQF
V: TRBV18; J: TRBJ2-1; D: -; length: 9; CDR3: ASSEGLEQF
V: TRBV2; J: TRBJ2-7; D: -; length: 11; CDR3: ASTPGGGGEQY
V: TRBV19; J: TRBJ2-2; D: TRBD2; length: 13; CDR3: ASSIKREVTGELF
V: TRBV5-6; J: TRBJ2-7; D: TRBD2; length: 12; CDR3: ASSLGASGYEQY
V: TRBV30; J: TRBJ1-2; D: -; length: 13; CDR3: AWSGSVGFSGGYT
V: TRBV7-9; J: TRBJ2-1; D: TRBD2; length: 13; CDR3: ASSSLAGGPNEQF
V: TRBV27; J: TRBJ2-7; D: -; length: 12; CDR3: ASSTPGHPYEQY
V: TRBV13; J: TRBJ2-6; D: -; length: 17; CDR3: ASSLGLWSLASGANVLT
V: TRBV18; J: TRBJ1-4; D: -; length: 12; CDR3: ASSPLGLGEKLF
V: TRBV2; J: TRBJ2-1; D: -; length: 8; CDR3: ASRANWDL